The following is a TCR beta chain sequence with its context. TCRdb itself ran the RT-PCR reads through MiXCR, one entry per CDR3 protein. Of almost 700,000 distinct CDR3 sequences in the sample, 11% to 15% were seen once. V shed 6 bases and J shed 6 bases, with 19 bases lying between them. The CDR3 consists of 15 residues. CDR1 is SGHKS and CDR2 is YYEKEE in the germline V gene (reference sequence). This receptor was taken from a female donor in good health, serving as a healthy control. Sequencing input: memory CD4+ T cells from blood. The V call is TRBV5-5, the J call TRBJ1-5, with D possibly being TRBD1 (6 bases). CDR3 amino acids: CASIEVQGRSQPQHF. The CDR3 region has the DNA TGTGCCAGCATCGAGGTACAGGGTAGAAGTCAGCCCCAGCATTTT.